This is a list of T cell receptor beta chains from one sample in a study of T cell changes during pregnancy in multiple sclerosis. Repertoires were generated with immunoSEQ multiplex PCR, while TCRdb's copy carries only in-frame clones and drops some. The sample shows 75,000 to 100,000 clones, about nine tenths of them seen only once. The specimen comprised peripheral blood, sampled in the second trimester of pregnancy. The receptors come from a female donor in good health, enrolled as a control in a pregnancy study. Each CDR3 is given with its conserved first and last residue. The D gene is left open where the match is weak. Some rows mark clone size as missing; the rest say once, few, many or name a class of expanded clone.

j_call	clone_size	v_call	d_call	cdr3_nt	cdr3_aa
TRBJ1-5	.	TRBV7-6	.	TGTGCCAGCAGCTTCACCACCGCCCTGGACAGCCTCAATCAGCCCCAGCATTTT	CASSFTTALDSLNQPQHF
TRBJ1-6	.	TRBV5-5	TRBD1	TGTGCCAGCAGCTCGCAGACAGGGGAGGCTTCACCCCTCCACTTT	CASSSQTGEASPLHF
TRBJ1-5	.	TRBV5-8	TRBD1	TGTGCCAGCAACTCGGACAGGGGTAATCAGCCCCAGCATTTT	CASNSDRGNQPQHF
TRBJ2-2	.	TRBV19	.	TGTGCCAGTAGTACCACTAGTGAGGCCGGGGAGCTGTTTTTT	CASSTTSEAGELFF
TRBJ1-2	.	TRBV14	.	TGTGCCAGCAGACCGACAGGTGGTCGCGGCTACACCTTC	CASRPTGGRGYTF
TRBJ2-4	.	TRBV7-6	.	TGTGCCAGCAGCTTACGAGGAAACATTCAGTACTTC	CASSLRGNIQYF
TRBJ2-1	.	TRBV11-3	.	TGTGCCAGCAGCTTAGCTCCGGGAGTAGGGAATGAGCAGTTCTTC	CASSLAPGVGNEQFF
TRBJ2-6	.	TRBV5-1	.	TGCGCCAGCAGCCTGCCTCAGGGGACAGGGGCCAACGTCCTGACTTTC	CASSLPQGTGANVLTF
TRBJ1-1	.	TRBV6-1	TRBD1	TGTGCCAGCAGTGAAGCCGGTGACTGGACAGGGCGCACTGAAGCTTTCTTT	CASSEAGDWTGRTEAFF
TRBJ2-7	.	TRBV27	.	TGTGCCAGCAGTTTCCTACAGTCCTACGAGCAGTACTTC	CASSFLQSYEQYF
TRBJ2-1	.	TRBV7-6	.	TGTGCCAGCAGCTTCCGGGACTTCACCTACAATGAGCAGTTCTTC	CASSFRDFTYNEQFF
TRBJ1-1	once	TRBV7-9	TRBD1	TGTGCCAGCAGCTTAACCGGGACAGGGGAGGGGGCGGCTTTCTTT	CASSLTGTGEGAAFF
TRBJ1-2	.	TRBV19	.	TGTGCCAGTAGTATCGGGGGGGTGTACAGCTATGGCTACACCTTC	CASSIGGVYSYGYTF
TRBJ1-5	.	TRBV5-6	TRBD1	TGTGCCAGCAGCTTAGGGACAGGGTACGGCAATCAGCCCCAGCATTTT	CASSLGTGYGNQPQHF
TRBJ1-5	few	TRBV18	.	TGTGCCAGCTCACCACTGGGGGCGGATCAGCCCCAGCATTTT	CASSPLGADQPQHF
TRBJ2-7	few	TRBV5-1	.	TGCGCCAGCAGCTTCCGGGAATGGGATGCCTACGAGCAGTACTTC	CASSFREWDAYEQYF
TRBJ1-4	.	TRBV11-2	TRBD1	TGTGCCAGCAGCCCCGGGCAGGGGGCAATTGAAAAACTGTTTTTT	CASSPGQGAIEKLFF
TRBJ1-2	.	TRBV9	.	TGTGCCAGCAGCATCAGTGGTGGGCAGGTAGATGGCTACACCTTC	CASSISGGQVDGYTF
TRBJ2-7	.	TRBV18	.	TGTGCCAGCTCACCGTACCAGGGGTCACGCGAGCAGTACTTC	CASSPYQGSREQYF
TRBJ2-7	.	TRBV11-2	.	TGTGCCAGCAGCCGCCTAGTCCACGAGCAGTACTTC	CASSRLVHEQYF
TRBJ2-7	.	TRBV21-1	.	TGTGCCAGCAGCAAAGCCCGCCGGGACAACTTCTACGAGCAGTACTTC	CASSKARRDNFYEQYF
TRBJ1-1	.	TRBV18	.	TGTGCCAGCTCACCATCGGGGTTCAAGAACACTGAAGCTTTCTTT	CASSPSGFKNTEAFF
TRBJ2-6	.	TRBV9	.	TGTGCCAGCAGCCCTAGAGGGCGGGCGGCTGGGGCCAACGTCCTGACTTTC	CASSPRGRAAGANVLTF
TRBJ1-2	.	TRBV11-1	.	TGTGCCAGCAGCCTAGCGAGGCAATCGGGCTACACCTTC	CASSLARQSGYTF
TRBJ2-7	.	TRBV14	TRBD2	TGTGCCAGCAGCCGGGGGGGACCCAACAGGTACGAGCAGTACTTC	CASSRGGPNRYEQYF
TRBJ2-7	.	TRBV18	TRBD2	TGTGCCAGCTCACCACCGAATAGCGGGAGTCGGTACGAGCAGTACTTC	CASSPPNSGSRYEQYF
TRBJ2-5	.	TRBV15	TRBD2	TGTGCCACCAGCAGAGATCGCGGGAGAGGGGAGACCCAGTACTTC	CATSRDRGRGETQYF
TRBJ1-1	.	TRBV2	.	TGTGCCAGCAGAGCGGACGTGGGCACTGAAGCTTTCTTT	CASRADVGTEAFF
TRBJ2-7	.	TRBV4-3	TRBD2	TGCGCCAGCAGCCGCTCACTAGCGGGAGGAGCCGAGCAGTACTTC	CASSRSLAGGAEQYF
TRBJ2-7	once	TRBV6-5	.	TGTGCCAGCAGTTATAGCGGACTAAAGTACGAGCAGTACTTC	CASSYSGLKYEQYF
TRBJ2-7	.	TRBV6-5	TRBD1	TGTGCCAGCAGTTACCTGGGACAGCCGACCTACGAGCAGTACTTC	CASSYLGQPTYEQYF
TRBJ2-7	.	TRBV27	.	TGTGCCAGCAGTTTATCTTCGTGGGGGCCCGGGGAGCAGTACTTC	CASSLSSWGPGEQYF
TRBJ1-6	.	TRBV7-6	.	TGTGCCAGCAGCTTAAACGAGTATAGCTCCTATAATTCACCCCTCCACTTT	CASSLNEYSSYNSPLHF
TRBJ2-5	.	TRBV7-2	.	TGTGCCAGCAGCCAACGACTCCAAGAGACCCAGTACTTC	CASSQRLQETQYF
TRBJ2-7	once	TRBV2	.	TGTGCCAGCAGTCGGGACACTAGGCACGAGCAGTACTTC	CASSRDTRHEQYF
TRBJ2-1	.	TRBV30	TRBD2	TGTGCCTGGGCCCTCGGGACTAGAGGTAATGAGCAGTTCTTC	CAWALGTRGNEQFF
TRBJ1-1	once	TRBV4-3	.	TGCGCCAGCAGCCAAGATGGGCCAGGTAGGGAAGCTTTCTTT	CASSQDGPGREAFF
TRBJ2-5	.	TRBV27	TRBD2	TGTGCCAGCAGTTTCCGACCGTGGCGAGCGGGAACAGAGACCCAGTACTTC	CASSFRPWRAGTETQYF
TRBJ1-3	.	TRBV9	.	TGTGCCAGCGGACCCGGGACTGCTTCTGGAAACACCATATATTTT	CASGPGTASGNTIYF
TRBJ2-7	.	TRBV7-2	TRBD1	TGTGCCAGCAGCTGGGACAGGGGGCCTCGTGGCGAGCAGTACTTC	CASSWDRGPRGEQYF
TRBJ1-1	.	TRBV27	.	TGTGCCAGCAGTTGGCAGGGGATGGGGGTAACTGAAGCTTTCTTT	CASSWQGMGVTEAFF
TRBJ2-7	.	TRBV21-1	.	TGTGCCAGCAGCAAAGGAGTGGGCAGGGTCGACGAGCAGTACTTC	CASSKGVGRVDEQYF
TRBJ1-2	.	TRBV7-9	TRBD1	TGTGCCAGCAGCACCTCCGGGGAGGGACAGGGGGTATATGGCTACACCTTC	CASSTSGEGQGVYGYTF
TRBJ2-1	.	TRBV19	.	TGTGCCAGTAGTACCCACAACAGGCAGTTCTTC	CASSTHNRQFF
TRBJ2-7	.	TRBV10-1	.	TGCGCCAGCAAGGGGGAAGAAAACGGGGAGCAGTACTTC	CASKGEENGEQYF
TRBJ1-2	.	TRBV10-3	TRBD1	TGTGCCATCAGTGAAGGCAGGGGGCTGGATGGCTACACCTTC	CAISEGRGLDGYTF
TRBJ2-1	.	TRBV5-1	.	TGCGCCAGCAGCTTGGCAGGGTATCCTTCCTACAATGAGCAGTTCTTC	CASSLAGYPSYNEQFF
TRBJ1-2	.	TRBV11-2	.	TGTGCCAGCAGCCCGGATCAGGGAGGCTATGGCTACACCTTC	CASSPDQGGYGYTF
TRBJ1-1	.	TRBV27	TRBD1	TGTGCCAGCAGTTTAGTCAGGGGGCGATACACTGAAGCTTTCTTT	CASSLVRGRYTEAFF
TRBJ2-3	.	TRBV9	.	TGTGCCAGCAGCGTAGAAGGGACAGCGGGTTTTGGGCAAGATACGCAGTATTTT	CASSVEGTAGFGQDTQYF
TRBJ1-1	.	TRBV2	TRBD1	TGTGCCAGCAGTGAATGGGTTGGACAGGGCACTGAAGCTTTCTTT	CASSEWVGQGTEAFF